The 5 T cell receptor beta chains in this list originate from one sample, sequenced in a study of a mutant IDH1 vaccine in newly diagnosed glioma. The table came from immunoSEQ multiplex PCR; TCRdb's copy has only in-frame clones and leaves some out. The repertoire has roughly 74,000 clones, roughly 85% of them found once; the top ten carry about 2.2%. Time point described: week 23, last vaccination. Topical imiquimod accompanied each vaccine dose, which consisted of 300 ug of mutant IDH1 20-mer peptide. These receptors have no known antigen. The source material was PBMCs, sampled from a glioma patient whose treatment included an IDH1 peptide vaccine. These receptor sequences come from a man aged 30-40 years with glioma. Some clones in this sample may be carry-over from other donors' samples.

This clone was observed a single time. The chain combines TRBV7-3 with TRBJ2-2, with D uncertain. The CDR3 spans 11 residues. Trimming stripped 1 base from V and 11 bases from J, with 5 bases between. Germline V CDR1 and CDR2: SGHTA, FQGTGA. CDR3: CASSLNGELFF. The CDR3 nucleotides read TGTGCCAGCAGCTTAAACGGCGAGCTGTTTTTT. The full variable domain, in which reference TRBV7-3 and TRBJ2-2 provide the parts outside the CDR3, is GAGVSQTPSNKVTEKGKYVELRCDPISGHTALYWYRQSLGQGPEFLIYFQGTGAADDSGLPNDRFFAVRPEGSVSTLKIQRTERGDSAVYLCASSLNGELFFGEGSRLTVL.

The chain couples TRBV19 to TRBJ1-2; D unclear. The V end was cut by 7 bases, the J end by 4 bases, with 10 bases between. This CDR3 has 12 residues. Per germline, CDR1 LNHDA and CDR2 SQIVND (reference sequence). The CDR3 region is CASNPAGYGYTF. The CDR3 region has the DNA TGTGCCAGTAACCCGGCGGGCTATGGCTACACCTTC.

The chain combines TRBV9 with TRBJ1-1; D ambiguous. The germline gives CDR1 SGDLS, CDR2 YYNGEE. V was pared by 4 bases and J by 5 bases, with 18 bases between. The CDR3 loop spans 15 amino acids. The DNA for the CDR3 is TGTGCCAGCAGCCCCGGGCCTCCTGGATGGACTGAAGCTTTCTTT. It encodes CASSPGPPGWTEAFF.

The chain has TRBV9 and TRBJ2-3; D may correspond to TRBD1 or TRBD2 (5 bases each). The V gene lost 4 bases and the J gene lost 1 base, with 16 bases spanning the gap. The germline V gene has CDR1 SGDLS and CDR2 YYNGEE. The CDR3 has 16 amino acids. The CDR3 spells CASSPNARGGTDTQYF. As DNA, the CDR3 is TGTGCCAGCAGCCCGAATGCCCGGGGCGGCACAGATACGCAGTATTTT.

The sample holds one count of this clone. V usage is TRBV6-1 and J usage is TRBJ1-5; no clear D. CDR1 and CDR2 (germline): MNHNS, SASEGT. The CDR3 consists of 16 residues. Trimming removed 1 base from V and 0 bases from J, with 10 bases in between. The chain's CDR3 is CASSEGYTYSNQPQHF. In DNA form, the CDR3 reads TGTGCCAGCAGTGAAGGGTATACATATAGCAATCAGCCCCAGCATTTT.